Listed here are 14 T cell receptor beta chains from one sample, sequenced in a study of T cell responses to AZD1222 COVID-19 vaccine. TCRdb's table, derived via immunoSEQ multiplex PCR, lists solely in-frame clones and lacks some. The data contain about 180,000 clones, about nine tenths of them singletons. Sequenced here: peripheral blood, sampled 28 days after the second AZD1222 dose. These TCRs come from an adult who received the AZD1222 COVID-19 vaccine.

This chain uses TRBV7-3 with TRBJ1-1, with TRBD1 matching 9 bases. CDR3 size: 16 residues. V gave up 5 bases and J gave up 1 base; unmatched junction bases: 8. Germline V lookup: CDR1 SGHTA, CDR2 FQGTGA. The CDR3 DNA reads as TGTGCCAGCAGCCCGAGGGACAGGGCTCCGAACACTGAAGCTTTCTTT. It encodes CASSPRDRAPNTEAFF.

This clone was seen a few times. The V and J genes are TRBV15 and TRBJ2-2, with D unresolved. Germline CDR1 and CDR2: LNHNV and YYDKDF (reference sequence). V was pared by 4 bases and J by 6 bases, with 6 bases between. The CDR3 runs 12 residues. CDR3 nucleotide sequence: TGTGCCACCAGCACAGGTCCCGGGGAGCTGTTTTTT. It codes for CATSTGPGELFF.

This clone appeared a few times. A read error may produce the germline difference seen at one junction end. The chain uses TRBV7-3 and TRBJ2-3; weak D call: TRBD1 (5 bases). Germline loops: CDR1 SGHTA, CDR2 FQGTGA. The CDR3 loop spans 14 amino acids. Here the CDR3 reads CASSPIGGADTQYF. The CDR3 DNA reads as TGTGCCAGCAGCCCTATTGGTGGGGCGGATACTCAGTATTTT.

The chain uses TRBV18 and TRBJ1-2; TRBD1 aligns across 8 bases. The CDR3 runs 15 residues. V lost 3 bases and J lost 4; bases outside the gene matches: 7. Germline V CDR1 and CDR2: KGHSH, LQKENI. CDR3 sequence: CASSPDGQGRYGYTF. The CDR3 DNA sequence: TGTGCCAGCTCACCGGACGGACAGGGACGCTATGGCTACACCTTC.

The rearrangement uses TRBV7-2 and TRBJ1-2; no clear D gene. Germline V gene sequence: CDR1 SGHTA, CDR2 FQGNSA. The CDR3 loop spans 12 amino acids. V lost 4 bases and J 8 bases, leaving 11 bases between the germline ends. As DNA, the CDR3 is TGTGCCAGCAGCTCGGGATCAGGAGGCTACACCTTC. Translation: CASSSGSGGYTF. Based on the CDR3 plus reference TRBV7-2 and TRBJ1-2, the full variable domain is GAGVSQSPSNKVTEKGKDVELRCDPISGHTALYWYRQSLGQGLEFLIYFQGNSAPDKSGLPSDRFSAERTGGSVSTLTIQRTQQEDSAVYLCASSSGSGGYTFGSGTRLTVV.

The table lists this clone with a few counts. The chain uses TRBV7-6 and TRBJ1-6, with D perhaps TRBD1 (6 bases). From germline, CDR1 is SGHVS and CDR2 FNYEAQ. The CDR3 is 15 residues long. The V end was cut by 3 bases, the J end by 5 bases, with 11 bases between. CDR3: CASSLGHTNNSPLHF. CDR3 sequence (DNA): TGTGCCAGCAGCTTGGGACACACTAATAATTCACCCCTCCACTTT.

This chain connects TRBV20-1 to TRBJ1-5; a possible D gene is TRBD1 (6 bases). The V and J ends lost 7 bases and 11 bases respectively, with 15 bases between them. The CDR3 spans 11 residues. Germline values: CDR1 DFQATT, CDR2 SNEGSKA (reference sequence). CDR3: CSGVSGTSQHF. The CDR3 DNA reads TGCAGTGGGGTGTCCGGGACATCCCAGCATTTT.

The genes are TRBV2 and TRBJ2-5; TRBD1 is a possible D gene (6 bases). Trimming removed 3 bases from V and 5 bases from J, with 16 bases in between. The CDR3 is made up of 15 amino acids. Germline V lookup: CDR1 SNHLY, CDR2 FYNNEI. The CDR3 DNA sequence: TGTGCCAGCAGTGATTTCGGGGCTAGGGGGGAGACCCAGTACTTC. Translated, it gives CASSDFGARGETQYF.

V gene TRBV4-2 combines with J gene TRBJ1-1; D perhaps matches TRBD1 (6 bases). V lost 2 bases and J 4 bases, leaving 11 bases between the germline ends. The germline V gene has CDR1 LGHNA and CDR2 YNFKEQ. The CDR3 is 14 residues long. CDR3: CASSQLRGLTEAFF. For the CDR3, the DNA is TGTGCCAGCAGCCAACTTCGGGGGCTCACTGAAGCTTTCTTT.

Written as DNA, the CDR3 is TGTGCCAGCAGTGAACAGGGGGTTAACTACAATGAGCAGTTCTTC. Residues: CASSEQGVNYNEQFF. The rearrangement links TRBV9 to TRBJ2-1; 8 nucleotides match TRBD1. The CDR3 extends over 15 amino acids. The germline CDR1 and CDR2 sequences are SGDLS and YYNGEE. The J segment lost 3 bases and the V segment lost 5 bases, leaving 7 bases of the junction unmatched.

The chain has TRBV7-9 and TRBJ2-7, with a tentative D call TRBD1 (5 bases). In germline, CDR1 is SEHNR, CDR2 FQNEAQ (reference sequence). Trimming shortened V by 6 bases and J by 3 bases, and 18 bases separated the two germline ends. This CDR3 has 15 residues. In DNA form, the CDR3 reads TGTGCCAGCAGAACGGACAAAGCACTTATCTACGAGCAGTACTTC. Translating it yields CASRTDKALIYEQYF. The full variable domain, its missing parts supplied by reference TRBV7-9 and TRBJ2-7, is DTGVSQNPRHKITKRGQNVTFRCDPISEHNRLYWYRQTLGQGPEFLTYFQNEAQLEKSRLLSDRFSAERPKGSFSTLEIQRTEQGDSAMYLCASRTDKALIYEQYFGPGTRLTVT.

The gene calls are TRBV3-1 (or the pseudogene TRBV3-2) and TRBJ1-6; TRBD1 matches 10 bases. V was pared by 4 bases and J by 6 bases, with 3 bases of the junction left unmatched. The length of the CDR3 is 15 residues. Germline loops: CDR1 LGHDT, CDR2 YNNKEL (reference sequence). The CDR3 DNA reads TGTGCCAGCAGCCCCCGGGACAGGGGTAATTCACCCCTCCACTTT. Its translation is CASSPRDRGNSPLHF.

This clone was seen just once. The chain recombines TRBV30 with TRBJ1-1; TRBD1 might be the D (6 bases). Germline CDR1 reads GTSNPN; CDR2 reads SVGIG (reference sequence). V gave up 2 bases and J gave up 0 bases, with 16 bases separating them. The CDR3 spans 16 residues. CDR3: CAWSKSRGNMNTEAFF. The DNA of the CDR3 is TGTGCCTGGAGTAAGAGCAGGGGAAACATGAACACTGAAGCTTTCTTT.

The CDR3 DNA follows: TGTGCCAGCACCGAGTCCAGGGGGCGGATGAACACTGAAGCTTTCTTT. Translated, it gives CASTESRGRMNTEAFF. V gene TRBV25-1 combines with J gene TRBJ1-1; TRBD1 aligns across 8 bases. CDR1 MGHDK and CDR2 SYGVNS come from the germline V gene. After removal of 7 bases from V and 0 bases from J, the junction contained 10 bases not matched to a gene. The CDR3 sequence is 16 residues long.